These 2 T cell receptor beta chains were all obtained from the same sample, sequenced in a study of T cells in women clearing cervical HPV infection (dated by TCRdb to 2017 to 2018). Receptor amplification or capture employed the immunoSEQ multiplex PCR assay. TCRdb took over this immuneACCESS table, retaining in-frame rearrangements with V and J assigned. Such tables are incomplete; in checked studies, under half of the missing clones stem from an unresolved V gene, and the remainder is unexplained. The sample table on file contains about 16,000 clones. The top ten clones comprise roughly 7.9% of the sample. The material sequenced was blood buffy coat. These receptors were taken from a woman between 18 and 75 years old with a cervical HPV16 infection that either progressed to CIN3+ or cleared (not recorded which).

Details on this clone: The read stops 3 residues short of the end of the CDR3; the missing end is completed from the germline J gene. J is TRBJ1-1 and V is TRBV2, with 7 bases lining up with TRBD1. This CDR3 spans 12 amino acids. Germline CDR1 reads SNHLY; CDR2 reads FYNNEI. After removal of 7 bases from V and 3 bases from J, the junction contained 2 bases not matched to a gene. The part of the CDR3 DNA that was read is TGTGCCAGCATGGGACAGTACACTGAA. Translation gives CASMGQYTE. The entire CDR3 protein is CASMGQYTEAFF.

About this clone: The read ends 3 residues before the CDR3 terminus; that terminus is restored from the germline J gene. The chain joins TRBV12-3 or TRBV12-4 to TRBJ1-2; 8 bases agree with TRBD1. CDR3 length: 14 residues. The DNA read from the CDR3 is TGTGCCAGCAGTTCACACGGACAGGGCGGAGGC. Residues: CASSSHGQGGG. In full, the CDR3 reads CASSSHGQGGGYTF.